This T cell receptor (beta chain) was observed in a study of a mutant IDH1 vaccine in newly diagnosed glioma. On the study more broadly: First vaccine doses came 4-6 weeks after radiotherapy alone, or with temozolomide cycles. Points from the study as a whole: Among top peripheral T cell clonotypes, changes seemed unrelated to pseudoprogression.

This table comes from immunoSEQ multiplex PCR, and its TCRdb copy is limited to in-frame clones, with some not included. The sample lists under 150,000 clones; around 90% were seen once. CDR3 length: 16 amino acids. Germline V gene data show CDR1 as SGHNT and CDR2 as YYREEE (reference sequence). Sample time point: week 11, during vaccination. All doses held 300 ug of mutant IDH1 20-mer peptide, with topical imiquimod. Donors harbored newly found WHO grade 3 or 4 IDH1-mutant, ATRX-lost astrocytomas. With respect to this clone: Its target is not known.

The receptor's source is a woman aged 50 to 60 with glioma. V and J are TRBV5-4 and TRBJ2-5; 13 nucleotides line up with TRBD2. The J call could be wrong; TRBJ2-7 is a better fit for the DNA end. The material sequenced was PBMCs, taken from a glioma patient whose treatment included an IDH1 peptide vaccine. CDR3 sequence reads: CASSAGTSGITYEQYF. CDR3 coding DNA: TGTGCCAGCAGCGCCGGGACTAGCGGGATAACCTACGAGCAGTACTTC.